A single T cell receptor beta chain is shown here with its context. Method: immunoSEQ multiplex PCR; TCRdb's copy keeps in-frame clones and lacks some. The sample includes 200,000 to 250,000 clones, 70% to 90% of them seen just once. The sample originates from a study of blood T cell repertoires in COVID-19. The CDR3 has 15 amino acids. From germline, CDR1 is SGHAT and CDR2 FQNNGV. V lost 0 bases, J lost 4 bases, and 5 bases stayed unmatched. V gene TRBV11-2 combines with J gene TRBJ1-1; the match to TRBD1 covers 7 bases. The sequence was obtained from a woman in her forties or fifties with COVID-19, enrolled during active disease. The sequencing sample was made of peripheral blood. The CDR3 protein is CASSLEQGRRTEAFF. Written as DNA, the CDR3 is TGTGCCAGCAGCTTAGAACAGGGGCGGCGCACTGAAGCTTTCTTT. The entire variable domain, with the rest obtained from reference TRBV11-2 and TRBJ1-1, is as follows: EAGVAQSPRYKIIEKRQSVAFWCNPISGHATLYWYQQILGQGPKLLIQFQNNGVVDDSQLPKDRFSAERLKGVDSTLKIQPAKLEDSAVYLCASSLEQGRRTEAFFGQGTRLTVV.